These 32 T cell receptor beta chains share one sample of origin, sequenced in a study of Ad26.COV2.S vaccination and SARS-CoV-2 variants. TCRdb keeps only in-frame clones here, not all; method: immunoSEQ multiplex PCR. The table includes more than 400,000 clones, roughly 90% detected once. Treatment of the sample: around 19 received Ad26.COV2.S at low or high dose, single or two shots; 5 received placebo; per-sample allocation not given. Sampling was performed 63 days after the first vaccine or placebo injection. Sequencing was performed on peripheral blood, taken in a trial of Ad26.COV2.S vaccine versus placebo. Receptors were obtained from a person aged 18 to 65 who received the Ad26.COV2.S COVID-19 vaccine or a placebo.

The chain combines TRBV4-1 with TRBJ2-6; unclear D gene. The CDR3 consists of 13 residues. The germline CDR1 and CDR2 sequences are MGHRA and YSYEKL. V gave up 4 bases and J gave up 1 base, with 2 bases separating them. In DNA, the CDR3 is TGCGCCAGCAGCCCGTCTGGGGCCAACGTCCTGACTTTC. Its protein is CASSPSGANVLTF.

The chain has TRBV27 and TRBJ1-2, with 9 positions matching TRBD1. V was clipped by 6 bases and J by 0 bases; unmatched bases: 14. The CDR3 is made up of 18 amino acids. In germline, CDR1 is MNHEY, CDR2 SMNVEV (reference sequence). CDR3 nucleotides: TGTGCCAGCAGAAAGATTTTGGGACAGGGCATTTCTAACTATGGCTACACCTTC. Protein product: CASRKILGQGISNYGYTF.

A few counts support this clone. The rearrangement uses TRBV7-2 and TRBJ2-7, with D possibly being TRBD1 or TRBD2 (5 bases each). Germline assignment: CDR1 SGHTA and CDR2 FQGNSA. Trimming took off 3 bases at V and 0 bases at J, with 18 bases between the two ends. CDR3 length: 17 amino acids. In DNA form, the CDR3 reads TGTGCCAGCAGCTTTAAATCTAGCCAGGGCCGCTCCTACGAGCAGTACTTC. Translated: CASSFKSSQGRSYEQYF.

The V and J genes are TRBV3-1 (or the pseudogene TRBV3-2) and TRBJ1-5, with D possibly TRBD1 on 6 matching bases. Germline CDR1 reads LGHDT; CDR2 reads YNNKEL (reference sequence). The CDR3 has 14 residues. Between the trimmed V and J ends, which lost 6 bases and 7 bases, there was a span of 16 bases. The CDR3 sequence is CASRQTGRNQPQHF. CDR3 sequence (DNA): TGTGCCAGCAGACAAACAGGGAGAAACCAGCCCCAGCATTTT.

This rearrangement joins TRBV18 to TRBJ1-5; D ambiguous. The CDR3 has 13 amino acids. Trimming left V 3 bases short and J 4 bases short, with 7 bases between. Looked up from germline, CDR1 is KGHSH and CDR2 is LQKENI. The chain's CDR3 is CASSPEENQPQHF. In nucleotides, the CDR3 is TGTGCCAGCTCACCGGAAGAGAATCAGCCCCAGCATTTT.

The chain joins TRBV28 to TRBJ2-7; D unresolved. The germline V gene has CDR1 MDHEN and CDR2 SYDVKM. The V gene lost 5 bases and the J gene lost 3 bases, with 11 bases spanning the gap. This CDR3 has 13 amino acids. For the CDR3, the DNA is TGTGCCAGCAGTCTTGACCTAAACTACGAGCAGTACTTC. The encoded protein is CASSLDLNYEQYF.

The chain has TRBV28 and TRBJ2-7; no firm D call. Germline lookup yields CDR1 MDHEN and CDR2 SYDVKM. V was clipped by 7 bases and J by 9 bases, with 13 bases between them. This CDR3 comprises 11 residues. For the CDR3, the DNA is TGTGCCAGCAACAACCGGGTGCCGCAGTACTTC. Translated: CASNNRVPQYF.

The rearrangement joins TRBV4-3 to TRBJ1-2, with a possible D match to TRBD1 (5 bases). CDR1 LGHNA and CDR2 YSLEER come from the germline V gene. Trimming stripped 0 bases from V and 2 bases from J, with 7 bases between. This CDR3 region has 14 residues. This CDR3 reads CASSQEGLNYGYTF. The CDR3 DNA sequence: TGCGCCAGCAGCCAAGAGGGACTGAACTATGGCTACACCTTC.

In DNA form, the CDR3 reads TGTGCCAGCTCACCAAAACAGGGTGCAGATACGCAGTATTTT. The encoded protein is CASSPKQGADTQYF. J is TRBJ2-3 and V is TRBV18; a weak D match, TRBD1 (6 bases). V was trimmed by 2 bases and J by 4 bases, leaving 10 bases between them. The germline CDR1 and CDR2 sequences are KGHSH and LQKENI. The CDR3 extends over 14 amino acids.

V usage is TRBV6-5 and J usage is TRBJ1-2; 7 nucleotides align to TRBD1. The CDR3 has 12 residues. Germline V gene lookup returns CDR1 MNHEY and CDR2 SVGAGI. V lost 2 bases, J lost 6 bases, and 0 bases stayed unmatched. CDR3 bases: TGTGCCAGCAGTTACACAGGGGATGGCTACACCTTC. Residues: CASSYTGDGYTF.

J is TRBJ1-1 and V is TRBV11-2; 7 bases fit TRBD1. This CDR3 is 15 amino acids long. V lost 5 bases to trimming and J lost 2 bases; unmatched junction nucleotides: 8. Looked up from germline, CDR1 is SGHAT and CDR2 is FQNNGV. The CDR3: CASSHRTGINTEAFF. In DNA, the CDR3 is TGTGCCAGCAGCCATAGGACAGGAATAAACACTGAAGCTTTCTTT.

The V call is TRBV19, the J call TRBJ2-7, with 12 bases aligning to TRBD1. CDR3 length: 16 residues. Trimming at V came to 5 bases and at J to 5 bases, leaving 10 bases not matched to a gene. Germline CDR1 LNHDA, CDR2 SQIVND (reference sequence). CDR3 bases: TGTGCCAGTAGTTTCGAGAGGGACAGGGGGCACCACGAGCAGTACTTC. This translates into CASSFERDRGHHEQYF.

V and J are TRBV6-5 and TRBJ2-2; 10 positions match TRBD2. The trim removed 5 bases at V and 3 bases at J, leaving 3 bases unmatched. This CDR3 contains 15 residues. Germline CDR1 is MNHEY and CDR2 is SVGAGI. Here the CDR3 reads CASSPSGGDTGELFF. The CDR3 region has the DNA TGTGCCAGCAGTCCAAGCGGGGGGGACACCGGGGAGCTGTTTTTT.

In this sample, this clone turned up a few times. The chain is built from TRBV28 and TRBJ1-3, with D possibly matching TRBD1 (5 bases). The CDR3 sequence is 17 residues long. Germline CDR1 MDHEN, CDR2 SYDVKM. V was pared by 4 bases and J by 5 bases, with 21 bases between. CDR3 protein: CASSSTTQGKSRNTIYF. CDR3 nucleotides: TGTGCCAGCAGTTCAACTACTCAGGGAAAGTCGAGAAACACCATATATTTT.

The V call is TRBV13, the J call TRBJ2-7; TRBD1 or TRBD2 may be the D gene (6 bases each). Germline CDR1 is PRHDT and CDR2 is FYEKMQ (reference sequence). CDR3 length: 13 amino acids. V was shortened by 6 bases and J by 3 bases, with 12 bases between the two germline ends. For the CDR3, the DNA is TGTGCCAGCAGGGGGGGCACCTTCTACGAGCAGTACTTC. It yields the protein CASRGGTFYEQYF.

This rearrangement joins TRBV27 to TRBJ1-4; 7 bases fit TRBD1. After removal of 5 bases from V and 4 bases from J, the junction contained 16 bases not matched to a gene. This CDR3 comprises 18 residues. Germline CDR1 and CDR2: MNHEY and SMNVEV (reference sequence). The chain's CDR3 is CASSTDKPRQGYNEKLFF. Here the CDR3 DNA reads TGTGCCAGCAGTACTGACAAACCCAGACAGGGCTATAATGAAAAACTGTTTTTT. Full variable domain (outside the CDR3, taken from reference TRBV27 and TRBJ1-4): EAQVTQNPRYLITVTGKKLTVTCSQNMNHEYMSWYRQDPGLGLRQIYYSMNVEVTDKGDVPEGYKVSRKEKRNFPLILESPSPNQTSLYFCASSTDKPRQGYNEKLFFGSGTQLSVL.

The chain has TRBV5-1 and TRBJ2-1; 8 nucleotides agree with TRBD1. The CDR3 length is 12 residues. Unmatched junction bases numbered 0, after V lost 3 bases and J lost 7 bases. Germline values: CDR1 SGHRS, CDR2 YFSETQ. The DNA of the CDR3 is TGCGCCAGCAGCTGGACAGGGAATGAGCAGTTCTTC. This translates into CASSWTGNEQFF.

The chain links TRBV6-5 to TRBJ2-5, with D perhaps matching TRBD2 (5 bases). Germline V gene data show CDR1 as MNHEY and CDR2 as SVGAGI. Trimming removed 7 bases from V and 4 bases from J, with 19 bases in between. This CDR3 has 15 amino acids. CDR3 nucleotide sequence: TGTGCCAGCAAGGAAACGGGGTGGGCGGGAGAGACCCAGTACTTC. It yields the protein CASKETGWAGETQYF.

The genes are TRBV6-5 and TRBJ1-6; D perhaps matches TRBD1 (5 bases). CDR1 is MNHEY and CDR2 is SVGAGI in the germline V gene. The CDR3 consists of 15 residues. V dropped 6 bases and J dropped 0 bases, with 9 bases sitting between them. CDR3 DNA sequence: TGTGCCAGCAGCGGACAAAGCTCCTATAATTCACCCCTCCACTTT. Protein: CASSGQSSYNSPLHF.

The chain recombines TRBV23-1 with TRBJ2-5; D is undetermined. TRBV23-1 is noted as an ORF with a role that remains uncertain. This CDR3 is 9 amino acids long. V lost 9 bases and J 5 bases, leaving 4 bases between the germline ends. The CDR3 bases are TGCGCCAGGGGGGAGACCCAGTACTTC. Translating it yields CARGETQYF.

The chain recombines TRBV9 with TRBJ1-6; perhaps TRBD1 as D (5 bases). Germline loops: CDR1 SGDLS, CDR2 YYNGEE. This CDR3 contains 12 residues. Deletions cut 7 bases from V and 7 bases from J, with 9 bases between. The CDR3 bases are TGTGCCAGCGGGGGTGGAAATTCACCCCTCCACTTT. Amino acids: CASGGGNSPLHF.

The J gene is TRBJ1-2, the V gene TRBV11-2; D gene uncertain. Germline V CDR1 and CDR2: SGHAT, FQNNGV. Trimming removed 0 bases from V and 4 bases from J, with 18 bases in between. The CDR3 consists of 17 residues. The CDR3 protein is CASSLEPSPAWFYGYTF. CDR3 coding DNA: TGTGCCAGCAGCTTAGAGCCTTCACCCGCTTGGTTCTATGGCTACACCTTC.

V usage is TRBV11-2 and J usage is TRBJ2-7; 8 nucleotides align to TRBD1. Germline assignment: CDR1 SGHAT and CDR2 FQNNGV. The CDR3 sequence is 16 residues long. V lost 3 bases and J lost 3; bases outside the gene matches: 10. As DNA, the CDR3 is TGTGCCAGCAGCTTTCCAGGGGGCGAGGCTTTCTACGAGCAGTACTTC. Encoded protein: CASSFPGGEAFYEQYF.

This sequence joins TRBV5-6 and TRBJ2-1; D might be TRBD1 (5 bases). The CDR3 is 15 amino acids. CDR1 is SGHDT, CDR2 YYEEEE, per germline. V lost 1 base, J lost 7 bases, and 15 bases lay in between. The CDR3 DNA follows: TGTGCCAGCAGCTTGTCGCCAGGGTCCTTTAATGAGCAGTTCTTC. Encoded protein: CASSLSPGSFNEQFF.

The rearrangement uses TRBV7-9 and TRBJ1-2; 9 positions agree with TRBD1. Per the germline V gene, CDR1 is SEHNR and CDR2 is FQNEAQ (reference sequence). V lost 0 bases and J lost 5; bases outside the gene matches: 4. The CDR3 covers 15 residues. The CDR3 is CASSLAFGTGYGYTF. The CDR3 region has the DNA TGTGCCAGCAGCTTAGCGTTTGGGACAGGGTATGGCTACACCTTC.

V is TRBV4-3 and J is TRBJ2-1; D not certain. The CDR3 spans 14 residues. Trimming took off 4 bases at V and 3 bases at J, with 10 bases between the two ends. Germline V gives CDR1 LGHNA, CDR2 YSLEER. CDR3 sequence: CASSPHGHYNEQFF. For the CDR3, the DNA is TGCGCCAGCAGCCCCCACGGCCACTACAATGAGCAGTTCTTC.

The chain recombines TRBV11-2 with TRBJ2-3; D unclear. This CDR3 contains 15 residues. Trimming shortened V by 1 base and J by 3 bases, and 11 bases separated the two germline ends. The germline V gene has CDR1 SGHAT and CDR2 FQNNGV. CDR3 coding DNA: TGTGCCAGCAGCTTAGCGGGTCGGCCTACAGATACGCAGTATTTT. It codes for CASSLAGRPTDTQYF.

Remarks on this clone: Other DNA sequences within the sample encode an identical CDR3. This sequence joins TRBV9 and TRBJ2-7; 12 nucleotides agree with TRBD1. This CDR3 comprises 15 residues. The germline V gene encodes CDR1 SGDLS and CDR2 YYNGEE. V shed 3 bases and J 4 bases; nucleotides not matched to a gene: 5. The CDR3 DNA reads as TGTGCCAGCAGCGAGGGACAGGGGGCATCTTACGAGCAGTACTTC. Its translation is CASSEGQGASYEQYF.

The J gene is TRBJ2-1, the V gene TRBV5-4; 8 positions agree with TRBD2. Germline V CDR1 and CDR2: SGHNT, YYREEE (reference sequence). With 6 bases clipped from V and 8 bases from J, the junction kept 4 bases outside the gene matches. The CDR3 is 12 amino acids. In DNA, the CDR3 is TGTGCCAGCACCGGGGGGGCCGATGAGCAGTTCTTC. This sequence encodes CASTGGADEQFF.

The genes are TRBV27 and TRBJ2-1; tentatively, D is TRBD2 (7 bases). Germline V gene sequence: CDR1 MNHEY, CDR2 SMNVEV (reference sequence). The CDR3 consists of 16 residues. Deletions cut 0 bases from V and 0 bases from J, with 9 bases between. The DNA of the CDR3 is TGTGCCAGCAGTTTATCGGCGGGGGCCTCCTACAATGAGCAGTTCTTC. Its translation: CASSLSAGASYNEQFF.

CDR3 amino acids: CASSQAGTGEGANYGYTF. Here the CDR3 DNA reads TGCGCCAGCAGCCAAGCGGGAACAGGGGAAGGAGCTAACTATGGCTACACCTTC. The rearrangement links TRBV4-1 to TRBJ1-2; 7 bases are shared with TRBD1. Germline CDR1 MGHRA, CDR2 YSYEKL. V shed 1 base and J 0 bases; nucleotides not matched to a gene: 11. The CDR3 spans 18 residues.

The chain's CDR3 is CASSRQSHYGYTF. The CDR3 DNA is TGTGCCAGCAGTAGACAGAGCCACTATGGCTACACCTTC. The chain couples TRBV7-6 to TRBJ1-2; D is perhaps TRBD1 (5 bases). V was cut by 6 bases and J by 3 bases, with 11 bases left in between. The CDR3 has 13 residues. The germline CDR1 and CDR2 sequences are SGHVS and FNYEAQ.